Following are 29 T cell receptor beta chains from one sample sequenced in a study of cytomegalovirus exposure and HLA in healthy donors. This PCR relied on a set of 60 Vbeta primers and 13 Jbeta primers. Data came from immunoSEQ multiplex PCR; TCRdb stores just in-frame clones and leaves some out. Counted here are 100,000 or so clones, more than 9.5% occurring once; the ten biggest clones make up around 16%. The specimen sequenced was PBMCs. The receptors derive from a man in his forties in good health and CMV-seropositive.

Note on this clone: Lacking the conserved final phenylalanine or tryptophan, this CDR3 likely reflects a read error. For the CDR3, the DNA is TGCGCCAGTGAGCTTGGGTGGAGGACAGATACGCAGTATGTT. It codes for CASELGWRTDTQYV. The J gene is TRBJ2-3, the V gene TRBV5-1, with D possibly being TRBD2 (5 bases). The CDR3 is 14 amino acids. Germline lookup yields CDR1 SGHRS and CDR2 YFSETQ. Trimming took 8 bases from V and 3 from J, leaving 16 bases between them.

The chain couples TRBV5-1 to TRBJ1-4, with TRBD1 matching 7 bases. The junction had 6 bases not matched to a gene; V was cut back by 4 bases and J by 0 bases. The CDR3 contains 16 residues. Germline assignment: CDR1 SGHRS and CDR2 YFSETQ. The CDR3 sequence is CASSMGTVATNEKLFF. Written as DNA, the CDR3 is TGCGCCAGCAGCATGGGGACAGTTGCAACTAATGAAAAACTGTTTTTT.

The gene calls are TRBV25-1 and TRBJ1-3; D ambiguous. CDR3 length: 15 residues. Germline assignment: CDR1 MGHDK and CDR2 SYGVNS. V lost 2 bases to trimming and J lost 0 bases, with 8 bases between them. Here the CDR3 reads CASSEGQSSGNTIYF. CDR3 sequence (DNA): TGTGCCAGCAGTGAAGGGCAGAGCTCTGGAAACACCATATATTTT.

This clone was picked up a small number of times. This chain connects TRBV5-6 to TRBJ1-1; 8 nucleotides agree with TRBD1. Looked up from germline, CDR1 is SGHDT and CDR2 is YYEEEE. CDR3 length equals 12 residues. Trimming at V came to 3 bases and at J to 5 bases, leaving 0 bases not matched to a gene. Written as DNA, the CDR3 is TGTGCCAGCAGCTGGACAGGGACTGAAGCTTTCTTT. As protein: CASSWTGTEAFF.

In this sample, this clone turned up a few times. The J gene is TRBJ2-3, the V gene TRBV9, with 12 nucleotides matching TRBD2. CDR1 and CDR2 from the germline V gene are SGDLS and YYNGEE. V was pared by 3 bases and J by 6 bases, with 11 bases of the junction left unmatched. CDR3 length: 17 residues. This chain's CDR3 is CASSAHTPTSGSDTQYF. The CDR3 DNA sequence: TGTGCCAGCAGCGCGCACACGCCGACTAGCGGGAGTGATACGCAGTATTTT.

The chain couples TRBV6-5 to TRBJ1-6, with D possibly matching TRBD1 (6 bases). CDR3 length: 14 residues. The germline CDR1 and CDR2 sequences are MNHEY and SVGAGI. Deletions cut 4 bases from V and 7 bases from J, with 11 bases between. This CDR3 is CASSFTGMNSPLHF. CDR3 DNA sequence: TGTGCCAGCAGTTTCACAGGGATGAATTCACCCCTCCACTTT.

V usage is TRBV7-8 and J usage is TRBJ2-5, with D possibly matching TRBD2 (5 bases). The V end lost 8 bases, the J end lost 2 bases, and 27 bases lay between the germline ends. The CDR3 is made up of 18 amino acids. From germline, CDR1 is SGHVS and CDR2 FQNEAQ. The CDR3 DNA follows: TGTGCCAGCTTTCGGGCACGTCTCCCGGGAAAACAACAAGAGACCCAGTACTTC. Residues: CASFRARLPGKQQETQYF.

This clone was recorded a few times. This chain uses TRBV7-8 with TRBJ2-5, with 10 bases lining up with TRBD1. Germline lookup yields CDR1 SGHVS and CDR2 FQNEAQ. The CDR3 contains 14 residues. V lost 5 bases and J lost 5; bases outside the gene matches: 5. The CDR3 protein is CASSTWTGGETQYF. The CDR3 DNA reads as TGTGCCAGCAGCACCTGGACAGGGGGTGAGACCCAGTACTTC.

This rearrangement joins TRBV6-4 to TRBJ2-2; maybe TRBD1 (6 bases). V was shortened by 6 bases and J by 4 bases, with 18 bases between the two germline ends. Germline V lookup: CDR1 MRHNA, CDR2 SNTAGT. The CDR3 is 16 residues long. CDR3 region: CASSPIGGGVTGELFF. CDR3 sequence (DNA): TGTGCCAGCAGCCCCATAGGGGGTGGTGTCACCGGGGAGCTGTTTTTT.

This chain connects TRBV10-2 to TRBJ2-7, with 9 nucleotides matching TRBD1. This CDR3 is built from 14 residues. J gave up 5 bases and V 6 bases, and 8 bases lay outside the gene matches. The germline V gene has CDR1 WSHSY and CDR2 SAAADI. The CDR3 coding sequence is TGCGCCAGCAGGGACAGGGGCAATCCGAACGAGCAGTACTTC. The encoded protein is CASRDRGNPNEQYF.

A few counts support this clone. The gene calls are TRBV7-9 and TRBJ2-7; possibly TRBD2 for D (5 bases). CDR1 and CDR2 (germline): SEHNR, FQNEAQ (reference sequence). Trimming cost V 5 bases and J 4 bases, with 12 bases left between them. The CDR3 has 13 residues. CDR3: CASSPGGVYEQYF. In DNA, the CDR3 is TGTGCCAGCAGCCCAGGAGGTGTTTACGAGCAGTACTTC.

This clone turned up a few times. The chain recombines TRBV7-6 with TRBJ2-2; 10 bases match TRBD1. With 5 bases clipped from V and 5 bases from J, the junction kept 5 bases outside the gene matches. The CDR3 spans 15 residues. CDR1 SGHVS and CDR2 FNYEAQ come from the germline V gene. CDR3 in amino acids: CASSRGTGVTGELFF. CDR3 in DNA: TGTGCCAGCAGCAGAGGGACAGGGGTAACCGGGGAGCTGTTTTTT.

There are a few counts of this clone. The rearrangement joins TRBV28 to TRBJ1-1; D remains ambiguous. The ends were cut back, 7 bases at V and 5 bases at J, with 14 bases in the middle. Germline-derived CDR1 and CDR2 are MDHEN and SYDVKM. The CDR3 sequence is 13 residues long. The DNA of the CDR3 is TGTGCCAGCACCACCTGGGTCGGGACTGAAGCTTTCTTT. It specifies CASTTWVGTEAFF.

This clone has just a few counts. The rearrangement joins TRBV6-6 to TRBJ1-6; 7 bases are a match to TRBD1. Germline V gene data show CDR1 as MNHNY and CDR2 as SVGAGI (reference sequence). The CDR3 is 15 amino acids. Trimming took 6 bases from V and 10 from J; bases not matched to a gene: 12. CDR3 sequence: CASRPAGGDGSPLHF. In DNA form, the CDR3 reads TGTGCCAGCAGACCCGCAGGGGGAGATGGCTCACCCCTCCACTTT.

V gene TRBV27 combines with J gene TRBJ1-1, with TRBD1 identical over 8 bases. The trim removed 7 bases at V and 3 bases at J, leaving 16 bases unmatched. The germline V gene has CDR1 MNHEY and CDR2 SMNVEV (reference sequence). The CDR3 has 17 amino acids. The CDR3 DNA follows: TGTGCCAGCACCCTAAGGGGGTCCAGGGGGCTGGACACTGAAGCTTTCTTT. This gives the protein CASTLRGSRGLDTEAFF.

The chain has TRBV6-1 and TRBJ2-7, with 9 bases matching TRBD1. The CDR3 is 18 residues long. Germline V CDR1 and CDR2: MNHNS, SASEGT. Unmatched junction bases numbered 14, after V lost 2 bases and J lost 3 bases. The DNA of the CDR3 is TGTGCCAGCAGTGAATCTTGGGTGATGGGGACAGGGATCTACGAGCAGTACTTC. Amino acid sequence: CASSESWVMGTGIYEQYF.

This clone was detected a few times. The chain uses TRBV6-1 and TRBJ2-5; 9 bases line up with TRBD1. The J segment lost 5 bases and the V segment lost 2 bases, leaving 6 bases of the junction unmatched. The germline V gene encodes CDR1 MNHNS and CDR2 SASEGT. This CDR3 region has 15 residues. The CDR3 spells CASSELGTGWETQYF. The DNA for the CDR3 is TGTGCCAGCAGTGAATTAGGGACAGGGTGGGAGACCCAGTACTTC.

V is TRBV5-6 and J is TRBJ1-1; D remains unclear. The V end was cut by 4 bases, the J end by 1 base, with 11 bases between. CDR3 length: 14 amino acids. In germline, CDR1 is SGHDT, CDR2 YYEEEE. The CDR3 loop is CASSPIERNTEAFF. The CDR3 coding sequence is TGTGCCAGCAGCCCGATAGAGAGGAACACTGAAGCTTTCTTT.

Details on this clone: The same CDR3 is also encoded by other DNA sequences in this sample. CDR3 region: CSVEVSGGTDTQYF. CDR3 sequence (DNA): TGCAGCGTTGAGGTTAGCGGGGGCACAGATACGCAGTATTTT. V and J are TRBV29-1 and TRBJ2-3; TRBD2 matches 8 bases. Germline V gene data show CDR1 as SQVTM and CDR2 as ANQGSEA. Trimming at V came to 3 bases and at J to 1 base, leaving 3 bases not matched to a gene. The CDR3 runs to 14 residues.

This clone appeared a few times. This rearrangement joins TRBV5-4 to TRBJ2-2; 9 bases agree with TRBD2. The junction had 11 bases not matched to a gene; V was cut back by 8 bases and J by 6 bases. Per the germline V gene, CDR1 is SGHNT and CDR2 is YYREEE (reference sequence). CDR3 size: 15 residues. The CDR3 sequence is CASSPAGGPSGELFF. CDR3 DNA sequence: TGTGCCAGTTCCCCGGCGGGAGGGCCGTCCGGGGAGCTGTTTTTT.

This clone appeared a few times. The chain is built from TRBV5-1 and TRBJ1-2; TRBD1 matches at 9 bases. The V gene end was trimmed by 4 bases and the J gene end by 9 bases; junction bases not matched to a gene: 16. Germline V gene lookup returns CDR1 SGHRS and CDR2 YFSETQ. The CDR3 is 16 amino acids. As DNA, the CDR3 is TGCGCCAGCAGCGTGCCTTCTCCTACAGGGGGCGCAAGCTACACCTTC. This encodes CASSVPSPTGGASYTF.

This clone was detected only a few times. The rearrangement uses TRBV25-1 and TRBJ1-4; D is undetermined. V lost 3 bases to trimming and J lost 3 bases, with 8 bases between them. In germline, CDR1 is MGHDK, CDR2 SYGVNS. The CDR3 has 14 residues. The CDR3 protein is CASSEARPNEKLFF. The CDR3 region has the DNA TGTGCCAGCAGTGAGGCCAGGCCTAATGAAAAACTGTTTTTT.

The chain joins TRBV7-2 to TRBJ2-1, with 12 bases matching TRBD2. The CDR3 has 15 residues. Germline trimming cut 0 bases from V and 10 bases from J; bases unmatched to any gene: 4. The germline CDR1 and CDR2 sequences are SGHTA and FQGNSA. The CDR3 DNA follows: TGTGCCAGCAGCTTAGCGCGACTAGCGGGAGACGAGCAGTTCTTC. It codes for CASSLARLAGDEQFF.

The chain joins TRBV19 to TRBJ2-6; 11 bases are a match to TRBD1. J was trimmed by 2 bases and V by 7 bases; bases with no gene match: 1. Germline CDR1 is LNHDA and CDR2 is SQIVND (reference sequence). This CDR3 contains 15 residues. The CDR3 DNA reads as TGTGCCAGTAAGGGACAGGGGGCTGGGGCCAACGTCCTGACTTTC. Its translation is CASKGQGAGANVLTF.

The chain couples TRBV28 to TRBJ1-3, with D unclear. Trimming took 2 bases from V and 3 from J, leaving 11 bases between them. The CDR3 consists of 15 residues. CDR1 and CDR2 (germline): MDHEN, SYDVKM. The CDR3 coding sequence is TGTGCCAGCAGTTTAAGGGCGGGTTTTGGAAACACCATATATTTT. This encodes CASSLRAGFGNTIYF.

A few counts support this clone. A junction boundary mismatches the germline segment, possibly from a read error. The sample contains more than one DNA sequence encoding this CDR3. This chain connects TRBV6-5 to TRBJ2-7; 7 positions agree with TRBD1. CDR3 size: 15 residues. Germline CDR1 is MNHEY and CDR2 is SVGAGI. DNA of the CDR3: TGTGCCAGCAGTTCGATAACAGGGGTGGTATACGAGCAGTATTTC. Its protein is CASSSITGVVYEQYF.

The J gene is TRBJ2-5, the V gene TRBV2; 10 bases align to TRBD1. Germline trimming cut 7 bases from V and 4 bases from J; bases unmatched to any gene: 9. In germline, CDR1 is SNHLY, CDR2 FYNNEI. The CDR3 contains 15 residues. The CDR3 coding sequence is TGTGCCAGCACTTGGGACAGGGGTTTCCGAGAGACCCAGTACTTC. Encoded protein: CASTWDRGFRETQYF.

A remark on this clone: The same CDR3 arises from other DNA sequences in this sample as well. This chain uses TRBV20-1 with TRBJ2-7; perhaps TRBD2 as D (5 bases). Germline values: CDR1 DFQATT, CDR2 SNEGSKA (reference sequence). Trimming removed 6 bases from V and 6 bases from J, with 12 bases in between. The CDR3 has 11 amino acids. The CDR3 here is CSAGRRLEQYF. In DNA, the CDR3 is TGCAGTGCGGGAAGGAGGCTCGAGCAGTACTTC.

The rearrangement joins TRBV27 to TRBJ1-5; tentative D call: TRBD1 (5 bases). In germline, CDR1 is MNHEY, CDR2 SMNVEV (reference sequence). The CDR3 has 15 amino acids. V was clipped by 8 bases and J by 0 bases, with 14 bases between them. The CDR3 loop reads CASGLAGFSNQPQHF. CDR3 DNA sequence: TGTGCCAGCGGCCTCGCAGGGTTTAGCAATCAGCCCCAGCATTTT.